This TCR beta chain stems from a study of regulatory T cells in long-lasting Graves disease. CDR1 is SGHTA, CDR2 FQGNSA, per germline. CDR3 length: 16 amino acids. Unmatched junction bases numbered 15, after V lost 6 bases and J lost 5 bases. Time point of the sample: persistent/refractory GD, antithyroid drugs over 5 years with positive TRAb. PBMCs provided the RNA from which the TCR library was made. According to the study, TCR beta libraries were built with iRepertoire HTBI primers and CDR3-region Arm-PCR. Using its own MiXCR run on the multiplex PCR reads, TCRdb lists one record per CDR3 protein. The sample lists approximately 380,000 distinct CDR3 sequences; 20% were seen once.

The receptor was derived from a female donor with Graves disease. The V and J genes are TRBV7-2 and TRBJ1-1, with 7 bases matching TRBD1. Sample: peripheral blood mononuclear cells (PBMCs), taken when the disease was refractory, from a patient treated with antithyroid drugs. DNA of the CDR3: TGTGCCAGCAGATCTTGGGACAGCCAGATAGGGACTGAAGCTTTCTTT. It is translated as CASRSWDSQIGTEAFF.